This T cell receptor beta chain appears in the sequencing data of a study of blood T cell repertoires in COVID-19. This clone showed up just a few times. Measured with immunoSEQ multiplex PCR; TCRdb has only the in-frame clones, and not every one. The table records some 270,000 clones, approximately 85% of them present only once. The germline V gene encodes CDR1 LGHDT and CDR2 YNNKEL (reference sequence). V was pared by 4 bases and J by 0 bases, with 6 bases of the junction left unmatched. The CDR3 extends over 17 amino acids. This clonotype originated in a woman in her thirties who had recovered from COVID-19. The chain couples TRBV3-1 (or the pseudogene TRBV3-2) to TRBJ1-6; 7 nucleotides line up with TRBD1. The sequenced sample consisted of PBMCs or T cells enriched from blood (not recorded which). The CDR3 coding sequence is TGTGCCAGCAGCCCAGGGACAGCGGCCTCCTATAATTCACCCCTCCACTTT. It yields the protein CASSPGTAASYNSPLHF.